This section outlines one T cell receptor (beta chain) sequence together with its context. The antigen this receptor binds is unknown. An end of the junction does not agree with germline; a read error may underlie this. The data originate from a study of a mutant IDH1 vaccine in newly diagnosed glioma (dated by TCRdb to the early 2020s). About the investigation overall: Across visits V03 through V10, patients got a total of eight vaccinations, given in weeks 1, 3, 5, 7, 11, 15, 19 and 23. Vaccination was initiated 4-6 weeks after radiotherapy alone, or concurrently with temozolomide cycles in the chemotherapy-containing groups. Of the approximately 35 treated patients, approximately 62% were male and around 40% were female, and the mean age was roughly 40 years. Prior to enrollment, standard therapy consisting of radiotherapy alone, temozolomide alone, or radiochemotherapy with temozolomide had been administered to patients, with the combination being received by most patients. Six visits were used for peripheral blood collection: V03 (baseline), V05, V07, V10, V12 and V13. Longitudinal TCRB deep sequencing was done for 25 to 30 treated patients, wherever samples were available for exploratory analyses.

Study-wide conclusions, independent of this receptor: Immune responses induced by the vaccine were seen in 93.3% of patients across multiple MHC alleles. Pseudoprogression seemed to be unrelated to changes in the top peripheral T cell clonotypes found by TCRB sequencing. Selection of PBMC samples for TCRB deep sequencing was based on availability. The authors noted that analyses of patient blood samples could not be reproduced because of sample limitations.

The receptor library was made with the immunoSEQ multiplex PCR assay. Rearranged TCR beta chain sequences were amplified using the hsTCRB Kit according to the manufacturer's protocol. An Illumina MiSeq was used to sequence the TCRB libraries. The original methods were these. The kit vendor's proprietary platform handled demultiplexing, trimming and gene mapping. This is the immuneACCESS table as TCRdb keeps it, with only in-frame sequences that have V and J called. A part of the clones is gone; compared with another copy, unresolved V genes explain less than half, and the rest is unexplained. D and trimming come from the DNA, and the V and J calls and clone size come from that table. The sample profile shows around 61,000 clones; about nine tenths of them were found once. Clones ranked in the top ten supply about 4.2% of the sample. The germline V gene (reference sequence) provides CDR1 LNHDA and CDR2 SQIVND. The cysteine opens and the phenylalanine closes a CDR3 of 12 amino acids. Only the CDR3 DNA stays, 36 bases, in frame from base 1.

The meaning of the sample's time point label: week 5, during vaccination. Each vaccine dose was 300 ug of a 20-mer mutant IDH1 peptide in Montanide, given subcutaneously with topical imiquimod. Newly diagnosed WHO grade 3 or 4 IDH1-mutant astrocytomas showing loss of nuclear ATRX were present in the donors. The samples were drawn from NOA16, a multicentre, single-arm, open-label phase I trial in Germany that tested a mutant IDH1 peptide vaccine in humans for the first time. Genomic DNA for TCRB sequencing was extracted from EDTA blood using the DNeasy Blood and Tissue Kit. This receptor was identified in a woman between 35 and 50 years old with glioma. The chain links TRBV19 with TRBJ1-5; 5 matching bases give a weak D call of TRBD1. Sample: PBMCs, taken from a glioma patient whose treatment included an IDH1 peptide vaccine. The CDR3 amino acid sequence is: CGAGYSNQPQHF. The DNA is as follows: TGCGGGGCAGGGTATAGCAATCAGCCCCAGCATTTT.